The 26 T cell receptor beta chains listed next were all sequenced from one sample in a study of OX40 agonist ivuxolimab in advanced cancers. The assay was immunoSEQ multiplex PCR, and TCRdb's table has in-frame clones only and misses some. The sample lists some 98,000 clones; approximately 80% were seen once. Sequencing was performed on CD4+ or CD8+ T cells sorted from blood, taken in a trial of the OX40 agonist ivuxolimab. The source is an adult with an advanced solid tumor such as melanoma, head and neck, liver or kidney cancer.

The chain joins TRBV9 to TRBJ2-1, with D possibly TRBD2 on 6 matching bases. In germline, CDR1 is SGDLS, CDR2 YYNGEE. Trimming removed 0 bases from V and 0 bases from J, with 10 bases in between. The CDR3 has 16 residues. The CDR3 is CASSVASDSSYNEQFF. The CDR3 nucleotides are TGTGCCAGCAGCGTAGCTAGCGACAGCTCCTACAATGAGCAGTTCTTC.

The V call is TRBV11-2, the J call TRBJ2-5; 9 nucleotides line up with TRBD1. With V trimmed by 4 bases and J by 4 bases, 4 bases remained unmatched. Germline loops: CDR1 SGHAT, CDR2 FQNNGV. The CDR3 is made up of 14 amino acids. This chain's CDR3 is CASSSHRGPETQYF. The CDR3 DNA sequence: TGTGCCAGCAGCTCGCACAGGGGGCCAGAGACCCAGTACTTC.

The gene calls are TRBV27 and TRBJ2-7, with 12 bases that match TRBD1. The CDR3 loop spans 16 amino acids. V was clipped by 1 base and J by 2 bases; unmatched bases: 3. Germline V gene data show CDR1 as MNHEY and CDR2 as SMNVEV (reference sequence). This chain's CDR3 is CASSLFGTGGAYEQYF. CDR3 in DNA: TGTGCCAGCAGTTTATTTGGGACAGGGGGCGCCTACGAGCAGTACTTC.

J is TRBJ2-7 and V is TRBV7-2; 7 bases fit TRBD2. Germline V gene data show CDR1 as SGHTA and CDR2 as FQGNSA. The CDR3 runs to 14 residues. J was trimmed by 1 base and V by 4 bases; bases with no gene match: 4. The CDR3 loop reads CASSSGRGSYEQYF. The CDR3 DNA follows: TGTGCCAGCAGCTCCGGGCGGGGGTCCTACGAGCAGTACTTC.

V is TRBV27 and J is TRBJ1-4; a possible D gene is TRBD1 (6 bases). Germline CDR1 reads MNHEY; CDR2 reads SMNVEV (reference sequence). Between the trimmed V and J ends, which lost 6 bases and 10 bases, there was a span of 15 bases. The CDR3 has 13 amino acids. CDR3 DNA sequence: TGTGCCAGCAGGTTCACAGGGTCTGGAAAACTGTTTTTT. Translated: CASRFTGSGKLFF.

The J gene is TRBJ2-1, the V gene TRBV29-1, with 7 bases identical to TRBD2. This CDR3 spans 14 amino acids. V shed 1 base and J 3 bases; nucleotides not matched to a gene: 3. Germline assignment: CDR1 SQVTM and CDR2 ANQGSEA. The CDR3 region is CSVEAASGYNEQFF. As DNA, the CDR3 is TGCAGCGTTGAAGCGGCTAGCGGCTACAATGAGCAGTTCTTC.

In its sample, this clone was seen once. The J gene is TRBJ2-7, the V gene TRBV27, with 9 bases fitting TRBD2. The germline V gene has CDR1 MNHEY and CDR2 SMNVEV (reference sequence). V dropped 9 bases and J dropped 2; count of bases not matched to a gene: 17. There are 17 residues in the CDR3. The CDR3 nucleotides read TGTGCCAGTCGAACTTTCGAGGGGCTAGCGGGAACCTACGAGCAGTACTTC. Translating gives CASRTFEGLAGTYEQYF.

The rearrangement links TRBV4-1 to TRBJ2-5; 10 bases agree with TRBD2. CDR3 size: 17 residues. Trimming at V came to 2 bases and at J to 2 bases, leaving 8 bases not matched to a gene. Per the germline V gene, CDR1 is MGHRA and CDR2 is YSYEKL. This chain's CDR3 is CASSQSPSGRPQETQYF. CDR3 coding DNA: TGCGCCAGCAGCCAATCTCCTAGCGGGAGACCTCAAGAGACCCAGTACTTC.

The rearrangement links TRBV9 to TRBJ1-2; 7 nucleotides match TRBD1. This CDR3 spans 15 amino acids. The V gene's germline CDR1 is SGDLS and CDR2 YYNGEE. The V segment lost 2 bases and the J segment 8 bases; nucleotides outside the gene matches: 12. This chain's CDR3 is CASSVAIGGLGGYTF. In DNA form, the CDR3 reads TGTGCCAGCAGCGTCGCCATAGGGGGCTTAGGGGGCTACACCTTC.

The J gene is TRBJ1-1, the V gene TRBV11-3; no reliable D call. The ends were cut back, 1 base at V and 10 bases at J, with 16 bases in the middle. The V gene's germline CDR1 is SGHNT and CDR2 YENEEA. The CDR3 covers 14 residues. CDR3 in DNA: TGTGCCAGCAGCTTAGGCCAGGTCGGGCTGATAGCTTTCTTT. Translating gives CASSLGQVGLIAFF.

This clone was seen at least ten times. The rearrangement links TRBV18 to TRBJ1-1; D is ambiguous. There are 13 residues in the CDR3. The V gene's germline CDR1 is KGHSH and CDR2 LQKENI. Trimming removed 0 bases at V and 1 base at J, with 3 bases between. The chain's CDR3 is CASSPPTNTEAFF. CDR3 bases: TGTGCCAGCTCACCACCCACGAACACTGAAGCTTTCTTT. The full variable domain, completed using reference TRBV18 and TRBJ1-1, is NAGVMQNPRHLVRRRGQEARLRCSPMKGHSHVYWYRQLPEEGLKFMVYLQKENIIDESGMPKERFSAEFPKEGPSILRIQQVVRGDSAAYFCASSPPTNTEAFFGQGTRLTVV.

V and J are TRBV21-1 and TRBJ1-1. TRBV21-1 is deemed a pseudogene. The length of the CDR3 is 11 residues. The CDR3 protein is CASSVRAEAFF. Here the CDR3 DNA reads TGTGCCAGCAGCGTGAGGGCTGAAGCTTTCTTT.

V usage is TRBV9 and J usage is TRBJ2-5; the match to TRBD2 covers 12 bases. The germline V gene encodes CDR1 SGDLS and CDR2 YYNGEE. J gave up 4 bases and V 3 bases, and 7 bases lay outside the gene matches. The CDR3 is 16 amino acids. CDR3 DNA: TGTGCCAGCAGCGCGACTAGCGGGAGACTGGGAGAGACCCAGTACTTC. This encodes CASSATSGRLGETQYF.

The chain has TRBV5-6 and TRBJ1-2; 8 nucleotides match TRBD1. The CDR3 loop spans 13 amino acids. V shed 4 bases, J shed 8 bases, and the junction held 7 bases outside the gene matches. Germline V gives CDR1 SGHDT, CDR2 YYEEEE. Here the CDR3 DNA reads TGTGCCAGCAGCCCCGGACAGGGCGCCGGCTACACCTTC. It encodes CASSPGQGAGYTF.

The rearrangement links TRBV11-3 to TRBJ2-1; D perhaps matches TRBD2 (6 bases). The CDR3 extends over 11 amino acids. Trimming took off 5 bases at V and 9 bases at J, with 8 bases between the two ends. Germline V gene data show CDR1 as SGHNT and CDR2 as YENEEA. As DNA, the CDR3 is TGTGCCAGCAGCATGGAGGGTGAGCAGTTCTTC. It specifies CASSMEGEQFF.

The gene calls are TRBV7-7 and TRBJ2-3; D tentatively fits TRBD1 or TRBD2 (6 bases each). The CDR3 length is 15 residues. Germline V lookup: CDR1 SSHAT, CDR2 FNYEAQ (reference sequence). Between the trimmed V and J ends, which lost 5 bases and 5 bases, there was a span of 17 bases. The DNA for the CDR3 is TGTGCCAGCAGCCAAAAGGGGGGCAGGGGAGATACGCAGTATTTT. This sequence encodes CASSQKGGRGDTQYF.

The CDR3 is CASSFREYGYTF. The CDR3 nucleotides read TGTGCCAGTAGTTTCAGGGAATATGGCTACACCTTC. V usage is TRBV19 and J usage is TRBJ1-2, with D possibly being TRBD1 (5 bases). The germline gives CDR1 LNHDA, CDR2 SQIVND (reference sequence). The CDR3 extends over 12 amino acids. V was clipped by 5 bases and J by 5 bases, with 9 bases between them.

The V call is TRBV30, the J call TRBJ2-7; D might be TRBD2 (6 bases). Germline CDR1 reads GTSNPN; CDR2 reads SVGIG (reference sequence). This CDR3 region has 13 residues. The V end was cut by 5 bases, the J end by 2 bases, with 13 bases between. In DNA form, the CDR3 reads TGTGCCTGGTCCCTCGGGAGTGCCTACGAGCAGTACTTC. Protein product: CAWSLGSAYEQYF.

The CDR3 sequence is CASSQLRGTQYF. The CDR3, as DNA: TGTGCCAGCAGCCAGCTCAGGGGGACGCAGTATTTT. V and J are TRBV27 and TRBJ2-3, with TRBD1 matching 7 bases. The germline V gene encodes CDR1 MNHEY and CDR2 SMNVEV (reference sequence). This CDR3 is built from 12 residues. V shed 6 bases and J 9 bases; nucleotides not matched to a gene: 6.

This clone was detected only once. J is TRBJ2-3 and V is TRBV4-1; D is unclear. V lost 0 bases and J lost 4, with 11 bases in between. The germline V gene encodes CDR1 MGHRA and CDR2 YSYEKL. This CDR3 has 15 residues. The CDR3, as DNA: TGCGCCAGCAGCCAAGAAGAGAACTGGGCAGATACGCAGTATTTT. This translates into CASSQEENWADTQYF.

The chain links TRBV11-2 to TRBJ2-3; D uncertain. V was trimmed by 0 bases and J by 1 base, leaving 14 bases between them. Per the germline V gene, CDR1 is SGHAT and CDR2 is FQNNGV. The CDR3 is made up of 17 amino acids. The CDR3 coding sequence is TGTGCCAGCAGCTTAGATCTTGGATCCGTGGGCACAGATACGCAGTATTTT. Translated, it gives CASSLDLGSVGTDTQYF.

This rearrangement joins TRBV10-3 to TRBJ1-3; D remains unclear. V lost 3 bases to trimming and J lost 3 bases, with 9 bases between them. Germline CDR1 ENHRY, CDR2 SYGVKD. The CDR3 contains 14 residues. The DNA for the CDR3 is TGTGCCATCAGTGATTCCCGGGTTGGAAACACCATATATTTT. As protein: CAISDSRVGNTIYF.

The chain couples TRBV30 to TRBJ1-5; D may be TRBD1 (5 bases). Deletions cut 2 bases from V and 9 bases from J, with 11 bases between. The germline gives CDR1 GTSNPN, CDR2 SVGIG (reference sequence). The CDR3 covers 12 residues. The CDR3 is CAWSFGQGPQHF. CDR3 nucleotides: TGTGCCTGGAGTTTCGGGCAGGGGCCCCAGCATTTT.

This sequence joins TRBV28 and TRBJ2-3; 8 bases are a match to TRBD2. Germline CDR1 and CDR2: MDHEN and SYDVKM. This CDR3 region has 16 residues. V lost 6 bases and J lost 4; bases outside the gene matches: 12. DNA for the CDR3: TGTGCCAGCAGGGCCGCGGGAGGAGGGATGTCAGATACGCAGTATTTT. This sequence encodes CASRAAGGGMSDTQYF.

The chain is built from TRBV7-3 and TRBJ2-2; perhaps TRBD1 as D (6 bases). CDR3 length equals 13 residues. From germline, CDR1 is SGHTA and CDR2 FQGTGA. The V end was cut by 2 bases, the J end by 6 bases, with 7 bases between. The CDR3 region has the DNA TGTGCCAGCAGCTTAGAGGGGGCCGGGGAGCTGTTTTTT. Its translation is CASSLEGAGELFF.

V is TRBV5-1 and J is TRBJ2-5; 7 bases are shared with TRBD2. This CDR3 is 16 amino acids long. The J segment lost 2 bases and the V segment lost 4 bases, leaving 11 bases of the junction unmatched. In germline, CDR1 is SGHRS, CDR2 YFSETQ. Written as DNA, the CDR3 is TGCGCCAGCAGCCCACAGACTAGGGGAGGGCAAGAGACCCAGTACTTC. Translated, it gives CASSPQTRGGQETQYF.